This T cell receptor beta chain was sequenced for a study of blood T cell repertoires in COVID-19. Study details: COVID-19 samples collected from the United States, Italy and Spain covered acute and convalescent phases.

This clone showed up just once. The CDR3 runs 13 residues. Unmatched junction bases numbered 5, after V lost 5 bases and J lost 5 bases. Seattle enrolled patients during active infection and tracked them longitudinally. As handled by the study authors: Reference gene primer amplification gave estimated nucleated cell counts. Method: immunoSEQ multiplex PCR; TCRdb's copy keeps in-frame clones and lacks some. The V and J calls and clone size were taken over from that table, and D and trimming were inferred from the DNA. The sample records about 250,000 clones, approximately 86% being singletons. V is TRBV12-3 or TRBV12-4 and J is TRBJ1-2; 7 nucleotides agree with TRBD1. Material for sequencing was peripheral blood. The receptor's source is a human donor with COVID-19, enrolled during active disease. The donor label of this sample is uncertain. CDR3 protein: CASSPGTVYGYTF. CDR3 DNA: TGTGCCAGCAGTCCTGGGACAGTTTATGGCTACACCTTC.